The source of this T cell receptor (beta chain) is a study of CD8 T cells in ankylosing spondylitis. MiXCR was run by TCRdb on the 5' RACE reads, yielding one entry per CDR3 protein. The data show 250,000 to 400,000 distinct CDR3 sequences, 11% seen once. General study points: Disease-linked clones reportedly concentrated significantly in matched ankylosing spondylitis synovial fluid.

The CDR3 loop spans 10 amino acids. Trimming pared 9 bases from V and 1 base from J, leaving 4 bases between. Germline values: CDR1 MNHEY, CDR2 SVGAGI. This clonotype was seen many times. Its cognate antigen is unknown. The chain uses TRBV6-5 and TRBJ2-7; D remains unclear. The TCR sequence derives from a female donor with ankylosing spondylitis or in good health (not recorded which). The sequencing input was blood, either unsorted or a sorted T cell fraction (not recorded which). This chain's CDR3 is CASGSYEQYF. In nucleotides, the CDR3 is TGTGCCAGTGGGTCCTACGAGCAGTACTTC.